The 13 T cell receptor beta chains listed next were all sequenced from one sample in a study of T cells in Graves' hyperthyroidism and ophthalmopathy. TCR beta CDR3 regions were amplified from RNA. During a first-round RT-PCR of the TCR CDR3, the HTBI primer set was used. MiXCR was run by TCRdb on the multiplex PCR reads, yielding one entry per CDR3 protein. Of around 520,000 distinct CDR3 sequences listed, 11% to 15% were seen once; the top ten hold over 11%. The sample consisted of blood. The origin of the receptors is a woman in her 40s with Graves' hyperthyroidism.

At least ten counts were recorded for this clonotype. The V call is TRBV29-1, the J call TRBJ2-2; D possibly corresponds to TRBD2 (7 bases). The CDR3 is 12 amino acids. The germline CDR1 and CDR2 sequences are SQVTM and ANQGSEA. The germline V and J ends were trimmed by 3 bases and 6 bases, with 8 bases remaining between them. This chain's CDR3 is CSVERGPGELFF. The CDR3 bases are TGCAGCGTTGAGCGGGGGCCCGGGGAGCTGTTTTTT.

The CDR3: CASKTGDGADTQYF. As DNA, the CDR3 is TGTGCCAGCAAGACAGGGGATGGGGCAGATACGCAGTATTTT. This sequence joins TRBV28 and TRBJ2-3; 8 bases line up with TRBD1. Trimming cost V 7 bases and J 4 bases; bases outside gene matches: 7. The CDR3 totals 14 residues. Per the germline V gene, CDR1 is MDHEN and CDR2 is SYDVKM. The full variable domain, completed using reference TRBV28 and TRBJ2-3, is DVKVTQSSRYLVKRTGEKVFLECVQDMDHENMFWYRQDPGLGLRLIYFSYDVKMKEKGDIPEGYSVSREKKERFSLILESASTNQTSMYLCASKTGDGADTQYFGPGTRLTVL.

This chain connects TRBV3-1 to TRBJ2-1, with 8 bases matching TRBD1. The germline V gene encodes CDR1 LGHDT and CDR2 YNNKEL (reference sequence). There are 16 residues in the CDR3. V shed 0 bases and J 5 bases; nucleotides not matched to a gene: 6. The CDR3 sequence: CASSQDFRTGNNEQFF. CDR3 sequence (DNA): TGTGCCAGCAGCCAAGATTTTCGGACAGGGAACAATGAGCAGTTCTTC.

The chain uses TRBV20-1 and TRBJ2-2, with a tentative D call TRBD2 (6 bases). From germline, CDR1 is DFQATT and CDR2 SNEGSKA (reference sequence). Trimming cost V 1 base and J 1 base, with 10 bases left between them. CDR3 length: 15 amino acids. CDR3 amino acids: CSARGPAGNTGELFF. As DNA, the CDR3 is TGCAGTGCTAGAGGCCCAGCGGGGAACACCGGGGAGCTGTTTTTT.

V and J are TRBV5-8 and TRBJ2-2, with TRBD2 matching over 8 bases. The germline gives CDR1 SGHTS, CDR2 YDEGEE. This CDR3 contains 17 residues. Losses at the gene ends were 3 bases for V and 1 base for J; bases not matched to a gene: 8. CDR3 residues: CASSYFLSGRNTGELFF. The CDR3 region has the DNA TGTGCCAGCAGCTACTTCCTAAGCGGGAGGAACACCGGGGAGCTGTTTTTT.

At least ten counts were recorded for this clonotype. This chain joins TRBV12-3 or TRBV12-4 and TRBJ2-3; TRBD2 matches at 7 bases. The CDR3 sequence is 13 residues long. Germline trimming cut 2 bases from V and 8 bases from J; bases unmatched to any gene: 4. The DNA of the CDR3 is TGTGCCAGCAGTTTAAGGACTAGTAGTACGCAGTATTTT. As protein: CASSLRTSSTQYF.

This clonotype was counted at least ten times. The chain is built from TRBV20-1 and TRBJ1-2; D gene uncertain. V lost 1 base, J lost 2 bases, and 11 bases lay in between. This CDR3 comprises 14 residues. Germline loops: CDR1 DFQATT, CDR2 SNEGSKA (reference sequence). CDR3 in DNA: TGCAGTGCTAGAGGGTCAGTGGGAAACTATGGCTACACCTTC. Residues: CSARGSVGNYGYTF.

This clonotype has at least ten counts. The chain employs TRBV3-1 and TRBJ2-4; tentatively, D is TRBD1 or TRBD2 (5 bases each). Germline V CDR1 and CDR2: LGHDT, YNNKEL (reference sequence). The CDR3 loop spans 15 amino acids. V shed 3 bases and J shed 9 bases, with 18 bases lying between them. The CDR3, as DNA: TGTGCCAGCAGCCATGGGTCAGACACTGGGGGCATTCAGTACTTC. Translation: CASSHGSDTGGIQYF.

This clonotype was observed a single time. The chain combines TRBV28 with TRBJ1-3; a weak D match, TRBD1 (5 bases). V was shortened by 2 bases and J by 3 bases, with 17 bases between the two germline ends. The length of the CDR3 is 17 residues. The V gene's germline CDR1 is MDHEN and CDR2 SYDVKM. The CDR3 spells CASSLQGSLKFGNTIYF. The CDR3 bases are TGTGCCAGCAGTTTACAGGGCTCCCTAAAGTTTGGAAACACCATATATTTT.

This clonotype was seen more than once but under ten times. This rearrangement joins TRBV25-1 to TRBJ2-1, with 9 bases aligning to TRBD1. The CDR3 length is 15 residues. The ends lost 7 bases at V and 2 bases at J; junction bases unmatched: 6. Germline V gene lookup returns CDR1 MGHDK and CDR2 SYGVNS. The CDR3, as DNA: TGTGCCAGCATCGAGACAGGGGGAGCCTACAATGAGCAGTTCTTC. This sequence encodes CASIETGGAYNEQFF.

In its sample, this clonotype was seen many times. The V call is TRBV20-1, the J call TRBJ2-1; TRBD2 matches 10 bases. There are 16 residues in the CDR3. The V and J ends lost 1 base and 3 bases, in that order; junction bases with no gene match: 6. From germline, CDR1 is DFQATT and CDR2 SNEGSKA (reference sequence). The CDR3 reads CSARGASGRGYNEQFF. DNA of the CDR3: TGCAGTGCTAGAGGGGCTAGCGGGAGAGGCTACAATGAGCAGTTCTTC.

This clonotype was recorded at least ten times. Written as DNA, the CDR3 is TGCAGTGCTAGGACTAGTGGCTACGAGCAGTACTTC. Translation gives CSARTSGYEQYF. V usage is TRBV20-1 and J usage is TRBJ2-7, with a possible D match to TRBD2 (6 bases). Germline V lookup: CDR1 DFQATT, CDR2 SNEGSKA (reference sequence). The CDR3 covers 12 residues. Trimming pared 3 bases from V and 3 bases from J, leaving 9 bases between.

This clonotype has at least ten counts. This chain connects TRBV5-1 to TRBJ2-1; D is uncertain. The germline gives CDR1 SGHRS, CDR2 YFSETQ. The CDR3 sequence is 15 residues long. V was pared by 0 bases and J by 5 bases, with 12 bases between. The CDR3 DNA reads TGCGCCAGCAGCTTGGTGGGTATTGATAACAATGAGCAGTTCTTC. It is translated as CASSLVGIDNNEQFF.